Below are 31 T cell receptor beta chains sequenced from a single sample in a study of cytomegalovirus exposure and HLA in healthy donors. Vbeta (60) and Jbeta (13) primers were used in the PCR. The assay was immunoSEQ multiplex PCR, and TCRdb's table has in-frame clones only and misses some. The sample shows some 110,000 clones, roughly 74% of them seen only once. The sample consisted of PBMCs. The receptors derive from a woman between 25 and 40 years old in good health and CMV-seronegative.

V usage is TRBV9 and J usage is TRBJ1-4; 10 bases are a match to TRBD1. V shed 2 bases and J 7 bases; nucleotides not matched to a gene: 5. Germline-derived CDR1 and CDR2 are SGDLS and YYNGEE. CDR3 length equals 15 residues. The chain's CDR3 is CASSVTGGLGEKLFF. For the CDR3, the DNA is TGTGCCAGCAGCGTGACAGGGGGCCTCGGTGAAAAACTGTTTTTT. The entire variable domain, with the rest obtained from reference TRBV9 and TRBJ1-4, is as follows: DSGVTQTPKHLITATGQRVTLRCSPRSGDLSVYWYQQSLDQGLQFLIQYYNGEERAKGNILERFSAQQFPDLHSELNLSSLELGDSALYFCASSVTGGLGEKLFFGSGTQLSVL.

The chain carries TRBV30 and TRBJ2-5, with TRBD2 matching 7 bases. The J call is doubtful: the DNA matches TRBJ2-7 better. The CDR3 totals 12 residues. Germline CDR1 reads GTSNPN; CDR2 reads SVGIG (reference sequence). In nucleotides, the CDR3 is TGTGCCTGGAGCAGGGAGGGCCACGAGCAGTACTTC. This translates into CAWSREGHEQYF.

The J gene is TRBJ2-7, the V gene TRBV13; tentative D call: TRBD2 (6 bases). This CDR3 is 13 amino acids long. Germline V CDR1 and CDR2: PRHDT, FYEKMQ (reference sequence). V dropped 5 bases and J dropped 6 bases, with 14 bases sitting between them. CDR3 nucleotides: TGTGCCAGCAGCCGGGGAGGCGCGGGCGAGCAGTACTTC. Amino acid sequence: CASSRGGAGEQYF.

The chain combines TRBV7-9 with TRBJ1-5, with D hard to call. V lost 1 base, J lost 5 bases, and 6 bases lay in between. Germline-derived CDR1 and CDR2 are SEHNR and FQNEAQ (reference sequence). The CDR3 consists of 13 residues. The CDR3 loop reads CASSLEEDQPQHF. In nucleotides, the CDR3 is TGTGCCAGCAGCTTAGAGGAGGATCAGCCCCAGCATTTT.

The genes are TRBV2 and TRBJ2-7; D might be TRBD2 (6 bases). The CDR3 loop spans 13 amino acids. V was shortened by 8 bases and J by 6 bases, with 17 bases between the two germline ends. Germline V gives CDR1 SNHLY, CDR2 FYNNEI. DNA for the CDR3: TGTGCCAGCCAGCCGCCGGTGGAGGGCGAGCAGTACTTC. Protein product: CASQPPVEGEQYF.

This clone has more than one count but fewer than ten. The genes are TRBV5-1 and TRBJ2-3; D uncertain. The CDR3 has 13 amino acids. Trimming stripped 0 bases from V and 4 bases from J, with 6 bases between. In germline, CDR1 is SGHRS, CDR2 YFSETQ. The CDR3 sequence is CASSLAAADTQYF. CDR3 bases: TGCGCCAGCAGCTTGGCCGCAGCAGATACGCAGTATTTT.

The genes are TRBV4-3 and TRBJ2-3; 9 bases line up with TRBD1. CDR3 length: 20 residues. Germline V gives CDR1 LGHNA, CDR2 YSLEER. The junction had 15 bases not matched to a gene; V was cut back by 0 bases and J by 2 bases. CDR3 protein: CASSQEQGAGEDLFTDTQYF. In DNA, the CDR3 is TGCGCCAGCAGCCAAGAACAGGGGGCGGGTGAGGACCTTTTCACAGATACGCAGTATTTT.

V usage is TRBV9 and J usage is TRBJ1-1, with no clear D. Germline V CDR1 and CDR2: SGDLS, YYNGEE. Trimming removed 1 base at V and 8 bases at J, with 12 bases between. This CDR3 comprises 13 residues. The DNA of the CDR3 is TGTGCCAGCAGCGTAAAGGGAGATACCGAAGCTTTCTTT. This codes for CASSVKGDTEAFF.

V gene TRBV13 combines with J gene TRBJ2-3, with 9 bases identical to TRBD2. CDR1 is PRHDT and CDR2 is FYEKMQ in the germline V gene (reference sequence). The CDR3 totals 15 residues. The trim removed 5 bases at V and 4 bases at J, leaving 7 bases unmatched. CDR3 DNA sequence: TGTGCCAGCAGCGCGGGAGGGGTGTTTGCAGATACGCAGTATTTT. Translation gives CASSAGGVFADTQYF.

The CDR3 DNA is TGCGCCAGCAGCTCTCCCTCGATTACCAGGGGGGAGACCCAGTACTTC. Translated, it gives CASSSPSITRGETQYF. This chain connects TRBV5-1 to TRBJ2-5; 7 bases are a match to TRBD1. The CDR3 length is 16 residues. The ends lost 3 bases at V and 5 bases at J; junction bases unmatched: 13. CDR1 and CDR2 from the germline V gene are SGHRS and YFSETQ.

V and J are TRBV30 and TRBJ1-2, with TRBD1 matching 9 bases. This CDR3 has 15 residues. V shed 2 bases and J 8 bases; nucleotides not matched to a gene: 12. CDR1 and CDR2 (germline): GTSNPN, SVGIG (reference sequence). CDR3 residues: CAWSLAWTGAQGYTF. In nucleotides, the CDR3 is TGTGCCTGGAGTCTAGCTTGGACAGGGGCCCAAGGCTACACCTTC. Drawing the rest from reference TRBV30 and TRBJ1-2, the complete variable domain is SQTIHQWPATLVQPVGSPLSLECTVEGTSNPNLYWYRQAAGRGLQLLFYSVGIGQISSEVPQNLSASRPQDRQFILSSKKLLLSDSGFYLCAWSLAWTGAQGYTFGSGTRLTVV.

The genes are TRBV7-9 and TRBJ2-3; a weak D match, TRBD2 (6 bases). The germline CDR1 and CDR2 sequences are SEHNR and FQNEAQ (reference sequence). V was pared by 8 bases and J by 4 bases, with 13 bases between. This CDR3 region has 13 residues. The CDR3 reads CASSLGGSDTQYF. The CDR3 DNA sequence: TGTGCCAGCTCCCTGGGGGGATCAGATACGCAGTATTTT.

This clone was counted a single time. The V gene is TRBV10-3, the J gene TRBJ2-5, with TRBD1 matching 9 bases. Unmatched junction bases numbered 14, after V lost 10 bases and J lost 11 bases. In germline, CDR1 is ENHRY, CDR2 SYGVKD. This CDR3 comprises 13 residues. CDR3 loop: CATMRTGVGEQYF. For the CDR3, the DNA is TGTGCCACGATGCGGACAGGGGTAGGGGAGCAGTACTTC.

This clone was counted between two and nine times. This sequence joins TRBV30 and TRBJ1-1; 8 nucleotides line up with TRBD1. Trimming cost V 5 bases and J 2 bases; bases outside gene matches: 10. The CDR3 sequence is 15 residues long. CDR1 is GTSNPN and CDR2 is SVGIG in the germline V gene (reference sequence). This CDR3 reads CAWGQGSSRNTEAFF. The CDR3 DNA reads TGTGCCTGGGGACAGGGCAGTTCGCGTAACACTGAAGCTTTCTTT.

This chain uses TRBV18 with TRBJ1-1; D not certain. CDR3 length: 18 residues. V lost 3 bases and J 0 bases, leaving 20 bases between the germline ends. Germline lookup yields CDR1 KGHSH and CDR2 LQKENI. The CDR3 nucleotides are TGTGCCAGCTCACCGAGAGAGGGCAGTAATTACATGAACACTGAAGCTTTCTTT. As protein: CASSPREGSNYMNTEAFF.

The CDR3 bases are TGTGCCAGCAGCTTAGATCGGCCACAGGGATTCTCCTACAATGAGCAGTTCTTC. This gives the protein CASSLDRPQGFSYNEQFF. This chain uses TRBV7-9 with TRBJ2-1; TRBD1 is a possible D gene (6 bases). The CDR3 spans 18 residues. Germline loops: CDR1 SEHNR, CDR2 FQNEAQ (reference sequence). V was shortened by 1 base and J by 0 bases, with 16 bases between the two germline ends.

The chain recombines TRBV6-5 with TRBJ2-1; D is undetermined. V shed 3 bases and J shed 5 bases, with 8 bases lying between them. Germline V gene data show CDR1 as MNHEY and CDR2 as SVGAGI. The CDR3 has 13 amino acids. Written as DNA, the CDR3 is TGTGCCAGCAGTTATGAGCTTAACAATGAGCAGTTCTTC. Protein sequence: CASSYELNNEQFF.

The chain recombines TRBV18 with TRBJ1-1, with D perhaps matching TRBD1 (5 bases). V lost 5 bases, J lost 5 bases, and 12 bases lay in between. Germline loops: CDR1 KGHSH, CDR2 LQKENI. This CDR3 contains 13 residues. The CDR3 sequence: CASSDSTETEAFF. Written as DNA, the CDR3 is TGTGCCAGCTCAGACTCGACAGAAACTGAAGCTTTCTTT.

CDR3 in amino acids: CATLLPPISGANVLTF. CDR3 bases: TGTGCCACCTTACTTCCACCGATCTCTGGGGCCAACGTCCTGACTTTC. The chain joins TRBV6-6 to TRBJ2-6; no definite D call. V was cut by 10 bases and J by 0 bases, with 16 bases left in between. The CDR3 runs to 16 residues. The germline V gene has CDR1 MNHNY and CDR2 SVGAGI (reference sequence).

The CDR3 sequence is CASSFHPDRNLMNEQFF. The CDR3 region has the DNA TGCGCCAGCAGCTTCCATCCGGACAGAAACCTTATGAATGAGCAGTTCTTC. The chain employs TRBV5-1 and TRBJ2-1; maybe TRBD1 (6 bases). This CDR3 is 17 amino acids long. V dropped 2 bases and J dropped 7 bases, with 22 bases sitting between them. Germline CDR1 is SGHRS and CDR2 is YFSETQ.

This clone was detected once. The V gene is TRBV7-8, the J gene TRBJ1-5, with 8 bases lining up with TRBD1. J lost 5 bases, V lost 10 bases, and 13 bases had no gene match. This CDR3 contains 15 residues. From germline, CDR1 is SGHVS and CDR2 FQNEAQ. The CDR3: CATTTGQGADQPQHF. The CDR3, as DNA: TGTGCCACTACCACCGGGCAGGGGGCGGATCAGCCCCAGCATTTT.

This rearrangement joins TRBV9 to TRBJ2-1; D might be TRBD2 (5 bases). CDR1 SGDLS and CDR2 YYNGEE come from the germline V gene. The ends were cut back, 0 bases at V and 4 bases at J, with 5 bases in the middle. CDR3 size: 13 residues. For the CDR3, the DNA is TGTGCCAGCAGCGTAGCGGGATACAATGAGCAGTTCTTC. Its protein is CASSVAGYNEQFF.

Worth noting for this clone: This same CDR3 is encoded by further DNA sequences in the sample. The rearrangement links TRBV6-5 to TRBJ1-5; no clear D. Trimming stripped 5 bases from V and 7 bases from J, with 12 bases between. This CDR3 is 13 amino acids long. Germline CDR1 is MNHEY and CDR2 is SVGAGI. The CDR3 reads CASSPTLGQPQHF. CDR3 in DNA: TGTGCCAGCAGTCCCACCCTAGGCCAGCCCCAGCATTTT.

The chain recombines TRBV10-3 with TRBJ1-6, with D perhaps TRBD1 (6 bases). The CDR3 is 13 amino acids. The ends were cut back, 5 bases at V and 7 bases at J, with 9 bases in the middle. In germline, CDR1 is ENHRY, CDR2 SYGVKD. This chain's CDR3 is CAISRQGNSPLHF. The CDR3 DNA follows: TGTGCCATCAGTCGCCAGGGGAATTCACCCCTCCACTTT.

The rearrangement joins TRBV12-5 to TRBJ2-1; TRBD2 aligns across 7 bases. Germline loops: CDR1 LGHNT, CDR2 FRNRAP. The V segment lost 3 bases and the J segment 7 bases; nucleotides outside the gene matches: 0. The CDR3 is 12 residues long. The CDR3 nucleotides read TGTGCTAGTGGTTTCGGGAGGAATGAGCAGTTCTTC. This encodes CASGFGRNEQFF.

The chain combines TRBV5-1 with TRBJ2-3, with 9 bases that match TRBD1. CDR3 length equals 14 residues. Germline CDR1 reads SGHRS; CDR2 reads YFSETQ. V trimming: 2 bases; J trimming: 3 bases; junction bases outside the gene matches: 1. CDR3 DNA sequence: TGCGCCAGCAGCTTCGGACAGGGGACAGATACGCAGTATTTT. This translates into CASSFGQGTDTQYF.

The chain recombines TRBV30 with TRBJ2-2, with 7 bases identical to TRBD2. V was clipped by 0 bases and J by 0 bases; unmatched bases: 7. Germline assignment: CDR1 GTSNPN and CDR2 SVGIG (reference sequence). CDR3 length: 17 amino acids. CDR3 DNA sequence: TGTGCCTGGAGTGTACTAAGGGCGGGGGCGAACACCGGGGAGCTGTTTTTT. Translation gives CAWSVLRAGANTGELFF.

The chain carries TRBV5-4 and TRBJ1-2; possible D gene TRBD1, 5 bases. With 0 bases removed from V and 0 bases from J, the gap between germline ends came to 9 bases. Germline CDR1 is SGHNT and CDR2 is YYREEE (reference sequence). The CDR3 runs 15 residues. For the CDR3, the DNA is TGTGCCAGCAGCTTGGGGGGGGTGGCTAACTATGGCTACACCTTC. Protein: CASSLGGVANYGYTF.

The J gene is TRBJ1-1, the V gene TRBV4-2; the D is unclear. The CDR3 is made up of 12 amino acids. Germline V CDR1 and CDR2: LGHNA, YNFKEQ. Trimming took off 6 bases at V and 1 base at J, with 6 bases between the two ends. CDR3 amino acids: CASSYKNTEAFF. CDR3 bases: TGTGCCAGCAGTTATAAGAACACTGAAGCTTTCTTT.

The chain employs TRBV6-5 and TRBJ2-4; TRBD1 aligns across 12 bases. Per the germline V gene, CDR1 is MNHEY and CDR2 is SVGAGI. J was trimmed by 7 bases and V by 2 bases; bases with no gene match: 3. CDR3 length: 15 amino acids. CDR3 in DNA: TGTGCCAGCAGTTACGGGGGACAGGGGGCGAACATTCAGTACTTC. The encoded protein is CASSYGGQGANIQYF.

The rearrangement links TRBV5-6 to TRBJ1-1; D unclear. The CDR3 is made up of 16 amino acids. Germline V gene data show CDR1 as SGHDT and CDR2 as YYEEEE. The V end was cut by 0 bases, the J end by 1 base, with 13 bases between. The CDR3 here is CASSLERSVRNTEAFF. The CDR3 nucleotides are TGTGCCAGCAGCTTGGAGAGAAGTGTAAGGAACACTGAAGCTTTCTTT.